These 10 T cell receptor beta chains originate from one sample sequenced in a study of human T cells and chemical hapten exposure. Time point noted: pre-sensitization, week 0. Treatment indicated: therapeutic diphenylcyclopropenone sensitization with weekly scalp DPC. TCRdb reprocessed the RACE reads with MiXCR, giving one entry per CDR3 protein. The sample consists of some 360,000 distinct CDR3 sequences, roughly 5.3% of them appearing once. The sample consisted of whole blood, taken in connection with sensitization to the hapten diphenylcyclopropenone (DPC). The source of these receptors is a woman aged 45-59 years with alopecia areata. Some clones in this sample may be carry-over from other donors' samples.

V and J are TRBV28 and TRBJ2-3; TRBD1 or TRBD2 may be the D gene (5 bases each). The CDR3 totals 11 residues. In germline, CDR1 is MDHEN, CDR2 SYDVKM. V lost 5 bases and J lost 9, with 9 bases in between. The CDR3 sequence: CASSAGTTQYF. The CDR3 region has the DNA TGTGCCAGCAGTGCCGGGACCACGCAGTATTTT.

This chain uses TRBV11-2 with TRBJ2-3; D is undetermined. The V gene lost 5 bases and the J gene lost 10 bases, with 7 bases spanning the gap. Germline V lookup: CDR1 SGHAT, CDR2 FQNNGV. There are 10 residues in the CDR3. As DNA, the CDR3 is TGTGCCAGCAGCCCCGACGCGCAGTATTTT. Amino acids: CASSPDAQYF.

This clonotype came up a few times. The rearrangement uses TRBV28 and TRBJ2-3; D remains unclear. CDR1 MDHEN and CDR2 SYDVKM come from the germline V gene. The length of the CDR3 is 14 residues. Deletions cut 5 bases from V and 2 bases from J, with 11 bases between. The CDR3 DNA sequence: TGTGCCAGCAGTATCCCACAAAACACAGATACGCAGTATTTT. As protein: CASSIPQNTDTQYF.

In DNA, the CDR3 is TGTGCCAGCAGTCAAGACCACAGGGGCCCCAATCAGCCCCAGCATTTT. Protein product: CASSQDHRGPNQPQHF. This rearrangement joins TRBV28 to TRBJ1-5, with 7 bases matching TRBD1. V was pared by 5 bases and J by 3 bases, with 10 bases of the junction left unmatched. The CDR3 is 16 amino acids. Germline CDR1 is MDHEN and CDR2 is SYDVKM.

There are a few counts of this clonotype. This chain's CDR3 is CASSLIGAENTEAFF. The CDR3 DNA reads as TGCGCCAGCAGCTTGATAGGGGCTGAGAACACTGAAGCTTTCTTT. The chain employs TRBV5-1 and TRBJ1-1; D may be TRBD1 (5 bases). Trimming took off 1 base at V and 1 base at J, with 11 bases between the two ends. The CDR3 length is 15 residues. Per the germline V gene, CDR1 is SGHRS and CDR2 is YFSETQ.

The J gene is TRBJ1-3, the V gene TRBV4-1; TRBD1 might be the D (6 bases). The CDR3 is 16 residues long. Germline V gives CDR1 MGHRA, CDR2 YSYEKL. V gave up 1 base and J gave up 1 base, with 11 bases separating them. Here the CDR3 reads CASSQVAGASGNTIYF. The CDR3 DNA reads TGCGCCAGCAGCCAAGTGGCGGGGGCGTCTGGAAACACCATATATTTT.

This clonotype was detected many times. The V and J genes are TRBV14 and TRBJ2-3; 8 bases fit TRBD1. This CDR3 spans 18 amino acids. Looked up from germline, CDR1 is SGHDN and CDR2 is FVKESK. Germline trimming cut 0 bases from V and 4 bases from J; bases unmatched to any gene: 12. CDR3 DNA: TGTGCCAGCAGCCAAGAGGCATCCAGGACAGGGTTACCAGATACGCAGTATTTT. Encoded protein: CASSQEASRTGLPDTQYF.

This clonotype was observed a few times. V is TRBV7-2 and J is TRBJ2-3; 9 bases line up with TRBD2. CDR3 length: 15 residues. The germline V gene has CDR1 SGHTA and CDR2 FQGNSA. V shed 6 bases, J shed 2 bases, and the junction held 6 bases outside the gene matches. The DNA for the CDR3 is TGTGCCAGCAGTCTAATAGCGGGAGTCACAGATACGCAGTATTTT. The encoded protein is CASSLIAGVTDTQYF.

At least ten counts were recorded for this clonotype. The chain employs TRBV9 and TRBJ2-7; TRBD2 matches at 7 bases. V shed 4 bases, J shed 3 bases, and the junction held 7 bases outside the gene matches. Germline V CDR1 and CDR2: SGDLS, YYNGEE. This CDR3 is built from 14 residues. The CDR3 reads CASSFGRRGYEQYF. CDR3 nucleotides: TGTGCCAGCAGCTTCGGGAGGCGCGGCTACGAGCAGTACTTC.

The table lists this clonotype with many counts. The J gene is TRBJ2-1, the V gene TRBV15; no clear D gene. The CDR3 totals 12 residues. Deletions cut 6 bases from V and 6 bases from J, with 9 bases between. CDR1 is LNHNV and CDR2 is YYDKDF in the germline V gene (reference sequence). Here the CDR3 reads CATRGSSNEQFF. The CDR3 DNA is TGTGCCACCAGGGGTAGCTCCAATGAGCAGTTCTTC.